The sequence of this T cell receptor beta chain was determined in a study of blood T cell repertoires in COVID-19. At the level of the study: Spain, Italy and the United States supplied samples that represented acute and convalescent COVID-19. The cDNA or gDNA used as material had been derived from T cells, B-cell-depleted T cells, or PBMCs.

This CDR3 comprises 13 residues. Trimming removed 2 bases at V and 8 bases at J, with 8 bases between. Germline V gene sequence: CDR1 SGDLS, CDR2 YYNGEE. Original processing notes: Scientists estimated how many nucleated cells there were by amplifying reference gene primers. This table comes from immunoSEQ multiplex PCR, and its TCRdb copy is limited to in-frame clones, with some not included. The V and J calls and clone size are taken from that table; D and trimming were inferred from the DNA. Of about 170,000 clones in the sample, around nine tenths were seen once. The clonotype was recovered from a man aged 18 to 35 with active or convalescent COVID-19. The gene calls are TRBV9 and TRBJ1-6; D remains ambiguous. Sample: peripheral blood. The DNA of the CDR3 is TGTGCCAGCAGCGTCACACACGATTCACCCCTCCACTTT. It yields the protein CASSVTHDSPLHF. The complete variable domain, with remaining parts taken from reference TRBV9 and TRBJ1-6, reads DSGVTQTPKHLITATGQRVTLRCSPRSGDLSVYWYQQSLDQGLQFLIQYYNGEERAKGNILERFSAQQFPDLHSELNLSSLELGDSALYFCASSVTHDSPLHFGNGTRLTVT.